This T cell receptor (beta chain) was recovered during a study of glioma-infiltrating T cells. Broader study findings: Non-neoplastic patients had below-expected tissue-blood divergence, while all gliomas exceeded expectation. CDR3 overlap between tissue and blood was very small.

V was shortened by 4 bases and J by 2 bases, with 10 bases between the two germline ends. The CDR3 covers 14 residues. Germline V gene data show CDR1 as MDHEN and CDR2 as SYDVKM. Amplification of TCR alpha and beta CDR3 regions from RNA used iRepertoire nested multiplex PCR. One-step reverse transcription and amplification started from about 100-400 ng of tissue mRNA or PBMC total RNA. TCRdb re-derived calls from the multiplex PCR reads in MiXCR, one entry per CDR3 protein. The sample carries around 190,000 distinct CDR3 sequences, roughly 45% recorded once. This clonotype appeared many times. The antigen remains undetermined.

The chain uses TRBV28 and TRBJ2-3; D tentatively fits TRBD1 or TRBD2 (5 bases each). The sequenced material came from glioma tissue, nonneoplastic brain tissue, or PBMCs (not recorded which). The TCR comes from a human donor with low-grade glioma or glioblastoma, undergoing nonglioma brain surgery, or in good health (not recorded which). This CDR3 reads CASSWDGDTDTQYF. The DNA for the CDR3 is TGTGCCAGCAGTTGGGACGGAGACACAGATACGCAGTATTTT.